These T cell receptor beta chains were read from a single sample in a study of cytomegalovirus exposure and HLA in healthy donors. The protocol was immunoSEQ multiplex PCR, while the TCRdb copy is restricted to in-frame clones and leaves out a portion. The table shows some 83,000 clones, with 90% to 95% occurring only once. The sequenced material came from PBMCs. All receptors derive from a woman aged 18-29 years in good health and CMV-seronegative. Both conserved end residues are part of each CDR3. Each record gives: V gene, J gene, clone size, D gene, CDR3 protein, CDR3 DNA. A D gene is named only where the DNA matches it firmly. Where a row states a size, it is once, few, many or the class of an expanded clone; other rows omit it.

V: TRBV19; J: TRBJ1-1; size: NA; D: NA; CDR3: CASSRSVAMNTEAFF; DNA: TGTGCCAGTAGTAGAAGTGTGGCCATGAACACTGAAGCTTTCTTT
V: TRBV30; J: TRBJ1-1; size: NA; D: NA; CDR3: CAWSVGDTEAFF; DNA: TGTGCCTGGAGTGTAGGGGACACTGAAGCTTTCTTT
V: TRBV7-2; J: TRBJ2-4; size: NA; D: TRBD2; CDR3: CASSSWAGVGAKNIQYF; DNA: TGTGCCAGCAGCTCCTGGGCGGGAGTAGGGGCCAAAAACATTCAGTACTTC
V: TRBV28; J: TRBJ2-7; size: NA; D: TRBD1; CDR3: CASLSPGQGWYEQYF; DNA: TGTGCCAGCTTATCCCCGGGACAGGGGTGGTACGAGCAGTACTTC
V: TRBV7-9; J: TRBJ2-3; size: NA; D: NA; CDR3: CASTLRALTDTQYF; DNA: TGTGCCAGCACTTTGAGGGCCCTCACAGATACGCAGTATTTT
V: TRBV4-1; J: TRBJ2-1; size: once; D: TRBD2; CDR3: CASSQEGRGDPNEQFF; DNA: TGCGCCAGCAGCCAAGAGGGGCGGGGGGACCCCAATGAGCAGTTCTTC
V: TRBV7-9; J: TRBJ1-2; size: NA; D: TRBD1; CDR3: CASSETDRVVGYTF; DNA: TGTGCCAGCAGTGAGACGGACAGGGTCGTAGGCTACACCTTC
V: TRBV9; J: TRBJ2-1; size: NA; D: TRBD2; CDR3: CASSEGLAGVLDNEQFF; DNA: TGTGCCAGCAGCGAGGGACTAGCGGGAGTTTTAGACAATGAGCAGTTCTTC
V: TRBV7-9; J: TRBJ1-3; size: NA; D: NA; CDR3: CASSKPTGTAGNTIYF; DNA: TGTGCCAGCAGCAAACCGACAGGAACGGCTGGAAACACCATATATTTT
V: TRBV7-2; J: TRBJ1-1; size: NA; D: NA; CDR3: CASSLVGGGSVTEAFF; DNA: TGTGCCAGCAGCTTAGTAGGCGGGGGGAGCGTCACTGAAGCTTTCTTT
V: TRBV5-8; J: TRBJ1-2; size: NA; D: NA; CDR3: CASSFSGSEGYTF; DNA: TGTGCCAGCAGCTTCTCCGGGTCAGAGGGCTACACCTTC
V: TRBV7-9; J: TRBJ2-1; size: NA; D: TRBD2; CDR3: CASSSYPFSGGAINEQFF; DNA: TGTGCCAGCAGCTCCTACCCCTTTTCGGGGGGGGCGATCAATGAGCAGTTCTTC
V: TRBV7-9; J: TRBJ2-7; size: NA; D: NA; CDR3: CASSPVGRGLFGYEQYF; DNA: TGTGCCAGCAGCCCGGTGGGTCGGGGACTGTTTGGGTACGAGCAGTACTTC
V: TRBV7-9; J: TRBJ2-2; size: NA; D: TRBD2; CDR3: CASSLILAGPGTGELFF; DNA: TGTGCCAGCAGCTTAATCTTAGCGGGGCCAGGGACCGGGGAGCTGTTTTTT
V: TRBV6-5; J: TRBJ2-7; size: NA; D: TRBD1; CDR3: CASSYGDSYEQYF; DNA: TGTGCCAGCAGTTACGGGGACAGCTACGAGCAGTACTTC
V: TRBV6-1; J: TRBJ1-5; size: NA; D: TRBD1; CDR3: CASSELWTGKDQPQHF; DNA: TGTGCCAGCAGTGAACTTTGGACAGGGAAGGATCAGCCCCAGCATTTT
V: TRBV9; J: TRBJ2-1; size: medium-sized; D: TRBD2; CDR3: CASSSRTSRTANEQFF; DNA: TGTGCCAGCAGCTCACGGACTAGCCGGACGGCAAATGAGCAGTTCTTC
V: TRBV11-1; J: TRBJ2-3; size: NA; D: TRBD2; CDR3: CASSLWSGGADTQYF; DNA: TGTGCCAGCAGCTTATGGAGCGGGGGGGCAGATACGCAGTATTTT
V: TRBV27; J: TRBJ2-1; size: NA; D: TRBD2; CDR3: CASSQPRGTSGFGEQFF; DNA: TGTGCCAGCAGTCAGCCCCGCGGGACTAGCGGTTTCGGTGAGCAGTTCTTC
V: TRBV4-1; J: TRBJ2-1; size: NA; D: TRBD2; CDR3: CASSQEKSLAGLNEQFF; DNA: TGCGCCAGCAGCCAAGAAAAATCGCTAGCGGGACTCAATGAGCAGTTCTTC
V: TRBV9; J: TRBJ2-7; size: NA; D: NA; CDR3: CASSVVGTPPGEQYF; DNA: TGTGCCAGCAGCGTAGTCGGGACACCTCCGGGGGAGCAGTACTTC
V: TRBV27; J: TRBJ2-2; size: NA; D: TRBD2; CDR3: CASSRRLAGVTGELFF; DNA: TGTGCCAGCAGTCGCAGACTAGCGGGAGTCACCGGGGAGCTGTTTTTT
V: TRBV28; J: TRBJ2-1; size: once; D: NA; CDR3: CASSLMVGGEQFF; DNA: TGTGCCAGCAGTTTAATGGTAGGAGGTGAGCAGTTCTTC
V: TRBV7-6; J: TRBJ1-1; size: NA; D: TRBD1; CDR3: CASSSTGGDTEAFF; DNA: TGTGCCAGCAGTTCGACAGGGGGGGACACTGAAGCTTTCTTT
V: TRBV6-5; J: TRBJ2-6; size: NA; D: NA; CDR3: CASSYVSSGANVLTF; DNA: TGTGCCAGCAGTTACGTTAGCTCTGGGGCCAACGTCCTGACTTTC
V: TRBV5-5; J: TRBJ2-2; size: NA; D: NA; CDR3: CASRRITGELFF; DNA: TGTGCCAGCAGGCGAATTACCGGGGAGCTGTTTTTT
V: TRBV7-2; J: TRBJ2-3; size: NA; D: NA; CDR3: CASSLASAGLLPDTQYF; DNA: TGTGCCAGCAGCTTAGCTAGCGCGGGGCTTCTCCCAGATACGCAGTATTTT
V: TRBV6-5; J: TRBJ2-3; size: NA; D: TRBD2; CDR3: CASRISGLGADTQYF; DNA: TGTGCCAGCAGAATTAGCGGGTTGGGGGCAGATACGCAGTATTTT
V: TRBV5-1; J: TRBJ1-3; size: NA; D: TRBD1; CDR3: CASSGTGNSGNTIYF; DNA: TGCGCCAGCAGCGGGACAGGGAACTCTGGAAACACCATATATTTT
V: TRBV10-2; J: TRBJ1-1; size: NA; D: NA; CDR3: CASRSGNWGNTEAFF; DNA: TGCGCCAGCAGATCGGGAAATTGGGGGAACACTGAAGCTTTCTTT
V: TRBV29-1; J: TRBJ2-5; size: NA; D: TRBD2; CDR3: CSVELAGEGETQYF; DNA: TGCAGCGTTGAGTTAGCGGGAGAGGGGGAGACCCAGTACTTC